This T cell receptor (beta chain) was sequenced for a study of T cell responses to AZD1222 COVID-19 vaccine. Points from the study as a whole: Baseline seropositives among AZD1222 recipients totaled only five or six.

The CDR3 is 14 amino acids. Germline CDR1 reads KGHDR; CDR2 reads SFDVKD. The V end was cut by 4 bases, the J end by 7 bases, with 13 bases between. Concerning this clone itself: Its antigen is unidentified.

The table came from immunoSEQ multiplex PCR; TCRdb's copy has only in-frame clones and leaves some out. Of approximately 72,000 clones in the sample, 89% are singletons; the top ten hold roughly 30%. The sample consisted of peripheral blood, taken 28 days after the second AZD1222 dose. The sequence was collected from an adult who received the AZD1222 COVID-19 vaccine. This chain uses TRBV24-1 with TRBJ1-5; D may be TRBD1 (5 bases). CDR3 sequence reads: CATSDPGRDQPQHF. The CDR3 region has the DNA TGTGCCACCAGTGACCCGGGGAGGGACCAGCCCCAGCATTTT.